This T cell receptor (beta chain) comes out of a study of response to subunit inactivated influenza vaccine. Study-level findings and limits: The authors put forward the suggestion that each seasonal influenza vaccination may bring in only a limited number of new T cells.

This clonotype was picked up many times. What it binds is not known. TCRdb re-called the RT-PCR reads through MiXCR, storing one row per CDR3 protein. Among about 240,000 distinct CDR3 sequences listed, over 9% were seen once. The germline V gene has CDR1 MNHEY and CDR2 SMNVEV (reference sequence). V was trimmed by 1 base and J by 9 bases, leaving 7 bases between them. The CDR3 is 12 amino acids. The chain employs TRBV27 and TRBJ2-1; D gene ambiguous. The starting material was non-naive T cells sorted from PBMCs, obtained around two weeks before vaccination. The receptor comes from a man aged 50 to 59 who received an inactivated influenza vaccine. The CDR3: CASSLYMGEQFF. The CDR3 coding sequence is TGTGCCAGCAGTTTATACATGGGTGAGCAGTTCTTC.